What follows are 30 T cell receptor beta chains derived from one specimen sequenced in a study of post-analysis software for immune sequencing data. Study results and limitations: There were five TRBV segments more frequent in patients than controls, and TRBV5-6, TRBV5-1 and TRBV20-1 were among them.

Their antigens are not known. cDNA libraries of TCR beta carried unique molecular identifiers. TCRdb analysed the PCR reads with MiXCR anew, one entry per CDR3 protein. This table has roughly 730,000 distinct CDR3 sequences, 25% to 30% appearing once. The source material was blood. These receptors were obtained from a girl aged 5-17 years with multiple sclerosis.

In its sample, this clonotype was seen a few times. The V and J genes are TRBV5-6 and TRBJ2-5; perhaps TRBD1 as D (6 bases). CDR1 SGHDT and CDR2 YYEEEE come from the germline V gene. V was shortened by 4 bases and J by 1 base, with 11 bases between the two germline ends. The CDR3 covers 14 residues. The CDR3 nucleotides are TGTGCCAGCAGCATCGGGACACCCCAAGAGACCCAGTACTTC. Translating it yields CASSIGTPQETQYF. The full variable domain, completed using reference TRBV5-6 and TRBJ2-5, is DAGVTQSPTHLIKTRGQQVTLRCSPKSGHDTVSWYQQALGQGPQFIFQYYEEEERQRGNFPDRFSGHQFPNYSSELNVNALLLGDSALYLCASSIGTPQETQYFGPGTRLLVL.

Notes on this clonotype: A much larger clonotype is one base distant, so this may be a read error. The CDR3: CSVPSGPGPQFF. CDR3 DNA: TGCAGCGTTCCATCCGGACCCGGCCCCCAGTTCTTC. This chain links TRBV29-1 with TRBJ2-1; unclear D gene. Germline loops: CDR1 SQVTM, CDR2 ANQGSEA. Between the trimmed V and J ends, which lost 5 bases and 13 bases, there was a span of 18 bases. The CDR3 loop spans 12 amino acids.

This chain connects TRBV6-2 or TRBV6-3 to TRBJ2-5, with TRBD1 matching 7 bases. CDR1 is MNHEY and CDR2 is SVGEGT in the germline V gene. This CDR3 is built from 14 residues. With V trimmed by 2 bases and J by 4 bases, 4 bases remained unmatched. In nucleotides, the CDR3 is TGTGCCAGCAGTTACAGGGGGCCGGCAGAGACCCAGTACTTC. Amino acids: CASSYRGPAETQYF.

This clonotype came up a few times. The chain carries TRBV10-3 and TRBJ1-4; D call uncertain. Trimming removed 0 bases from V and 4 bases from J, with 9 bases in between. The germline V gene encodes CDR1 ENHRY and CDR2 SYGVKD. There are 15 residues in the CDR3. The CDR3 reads CAISESPQVNEKLFF. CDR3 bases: TGTGCCATCAGTGAGTCGCCCCAGGTTAATGAAAAACTGTTTTTT.

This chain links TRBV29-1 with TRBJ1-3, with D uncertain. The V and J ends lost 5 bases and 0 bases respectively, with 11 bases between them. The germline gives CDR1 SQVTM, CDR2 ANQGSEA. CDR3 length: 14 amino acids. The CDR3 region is CSVTRHSSGNTIYF. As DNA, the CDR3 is TGCAGCGTTACAAGACACAGCTCTGGAAACACCATATATTTT.

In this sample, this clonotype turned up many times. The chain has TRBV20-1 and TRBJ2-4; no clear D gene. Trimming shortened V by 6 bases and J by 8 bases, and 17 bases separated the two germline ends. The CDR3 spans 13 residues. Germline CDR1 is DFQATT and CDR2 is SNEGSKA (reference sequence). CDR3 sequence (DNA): TGCAGTGCCATAGTCCCCACAGACCACATTCAGTACTTC. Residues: CSAIVPTDHIQYF.

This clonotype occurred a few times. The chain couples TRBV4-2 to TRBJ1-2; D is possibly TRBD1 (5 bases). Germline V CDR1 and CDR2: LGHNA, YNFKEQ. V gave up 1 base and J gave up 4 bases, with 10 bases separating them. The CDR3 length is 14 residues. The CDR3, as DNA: TGTGCCAGCAGCCAAGCCCAGGGATCCTATGGCTACACCTTC. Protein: CASSQAQGSYGYTF.

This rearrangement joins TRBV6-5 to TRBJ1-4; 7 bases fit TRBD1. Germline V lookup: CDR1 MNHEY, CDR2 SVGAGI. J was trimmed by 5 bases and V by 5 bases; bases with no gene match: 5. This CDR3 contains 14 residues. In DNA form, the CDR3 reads TGTGCCAGCAGTACGGGACAGAAAAATGAAAAACTGTTTTTT. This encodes CASSTGQKNEKLFF.

The CDR3, as DNA: TGCAGTGCTGAACAGGGGGCGTCTGGAAACACCATATATTTT. Encoded protein: CSAEQGASGNTIYF. This chain links TRBV20-1 with TRBJ1-3; 9 bases are a match to TRBD1. Unmatched junction bases numbered 3, after V lost 5 bases and J lost 1 base. The CDR3 covers 14 residues. Germline V CDR1 and CDR2: DFQATT, SNEGSKA (reference sequence).

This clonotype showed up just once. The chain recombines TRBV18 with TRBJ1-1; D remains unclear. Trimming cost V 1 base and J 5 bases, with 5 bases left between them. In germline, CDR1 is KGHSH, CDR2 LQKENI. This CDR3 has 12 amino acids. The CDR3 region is CASSPLSTEAFF. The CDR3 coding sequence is TGTGCCAGCTCACCACTATCAACTGAAGCTTTCTTT.

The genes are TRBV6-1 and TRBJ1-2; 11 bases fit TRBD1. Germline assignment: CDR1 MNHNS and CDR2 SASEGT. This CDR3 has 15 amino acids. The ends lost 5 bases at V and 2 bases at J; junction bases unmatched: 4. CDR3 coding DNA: TGTGCCAGCAGTACGGGACAGGGGGTGAACTATGGCTACACCTTC. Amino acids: CASSTGQGVNYGYTF.

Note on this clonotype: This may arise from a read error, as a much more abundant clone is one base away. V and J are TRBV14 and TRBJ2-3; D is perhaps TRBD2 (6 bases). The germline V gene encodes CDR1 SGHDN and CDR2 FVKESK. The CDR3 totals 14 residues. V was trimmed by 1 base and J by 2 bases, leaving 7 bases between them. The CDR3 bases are TGTGCCAGCAGCCAAGCGGGGGACACAGATACGCAGTATTTT. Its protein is CASSQAGDTDTQYF.

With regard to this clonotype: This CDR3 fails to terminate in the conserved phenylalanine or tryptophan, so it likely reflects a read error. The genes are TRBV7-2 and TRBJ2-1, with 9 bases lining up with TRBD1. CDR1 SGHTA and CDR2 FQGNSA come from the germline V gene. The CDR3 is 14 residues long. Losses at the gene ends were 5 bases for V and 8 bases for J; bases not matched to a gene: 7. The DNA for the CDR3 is TGTGCCAGCAGCCCTCGGACAGGGGAGGATGAGCAGTTCTCC. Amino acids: CASSPRTGEDEQFS.

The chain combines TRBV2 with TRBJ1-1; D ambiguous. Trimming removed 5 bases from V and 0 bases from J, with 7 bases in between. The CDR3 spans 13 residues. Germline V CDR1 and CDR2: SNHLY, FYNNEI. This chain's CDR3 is CASSWRMNTEAFF. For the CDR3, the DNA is TGTGCCAGCAGTTGGAGGATGAACACTGAAGCTTTCTTT.

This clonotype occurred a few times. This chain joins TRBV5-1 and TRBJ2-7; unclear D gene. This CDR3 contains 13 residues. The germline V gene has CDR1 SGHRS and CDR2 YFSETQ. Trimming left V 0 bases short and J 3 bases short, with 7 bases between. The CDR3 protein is CASSLDPVYEQYF. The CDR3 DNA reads TGCGCCAGCAGCTTGGATCCGGTCTACGAGCAGTACTTC.

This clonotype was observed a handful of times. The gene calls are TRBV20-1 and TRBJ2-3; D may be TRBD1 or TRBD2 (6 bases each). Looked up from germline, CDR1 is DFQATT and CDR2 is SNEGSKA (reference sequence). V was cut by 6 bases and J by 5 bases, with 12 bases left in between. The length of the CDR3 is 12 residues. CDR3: CSAGGGLDTQYF. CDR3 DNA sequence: TGCAGTGCCGGAGGGGGATTAGATACGCAGTATTTT.

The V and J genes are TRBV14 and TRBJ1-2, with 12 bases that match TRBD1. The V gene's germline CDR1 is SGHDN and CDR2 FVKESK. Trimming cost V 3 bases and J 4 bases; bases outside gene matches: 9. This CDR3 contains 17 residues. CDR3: CASSHRIGTGGSYGYTF. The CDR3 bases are TGTGCCAGCAGCCACCGAATTGGGACAGGGGGCAGCTATGGCTACACCTTC.

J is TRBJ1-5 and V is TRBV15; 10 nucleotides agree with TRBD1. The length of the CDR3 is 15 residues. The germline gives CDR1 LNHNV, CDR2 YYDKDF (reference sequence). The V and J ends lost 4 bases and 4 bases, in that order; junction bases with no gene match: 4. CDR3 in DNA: TGTGCCACCAGCACCGGGACAGGGGAAAATCAGCCCCAGCATTTT. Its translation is CATSTGTGENQPQHF.

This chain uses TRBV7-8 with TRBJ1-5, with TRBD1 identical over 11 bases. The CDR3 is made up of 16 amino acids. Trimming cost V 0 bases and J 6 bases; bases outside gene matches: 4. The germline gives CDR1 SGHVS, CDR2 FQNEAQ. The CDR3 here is CASSLARTGGGQPQHF. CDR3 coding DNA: TGTGCCAGCAGCTTAGCCCGGACAGGGGGCGGTCAGCCCCAGCATTTT.

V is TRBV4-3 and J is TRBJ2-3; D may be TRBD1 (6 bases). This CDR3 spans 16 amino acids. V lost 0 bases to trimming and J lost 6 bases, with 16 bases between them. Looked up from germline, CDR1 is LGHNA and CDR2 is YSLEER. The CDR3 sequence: CASSQDYRQVGDTQYF. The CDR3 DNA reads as TGCGCCAGCAGCCAAGACTACCGACAGGTTGGCGATACGCAGTATTTT.

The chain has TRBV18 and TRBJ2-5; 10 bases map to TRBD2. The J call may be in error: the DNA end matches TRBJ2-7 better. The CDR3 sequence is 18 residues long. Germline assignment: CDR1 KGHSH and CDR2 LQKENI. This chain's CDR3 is CASSASHLAGDRSYEQYF. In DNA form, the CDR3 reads TGTGCCAGCTCGGCGAGTCACCTAGCGGGAGATAGAAGTTACGAGCAGTACTTC.

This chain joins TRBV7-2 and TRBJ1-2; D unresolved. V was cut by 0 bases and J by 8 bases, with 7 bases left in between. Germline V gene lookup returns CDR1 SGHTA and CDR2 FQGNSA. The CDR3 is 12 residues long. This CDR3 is CASSLALGGYTF. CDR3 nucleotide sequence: TGTGCCAGCAGCTTAGCGCTGGGGGGCTACACCTTC. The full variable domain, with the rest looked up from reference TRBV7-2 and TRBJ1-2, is GAGVSQSPSNKVTEKGKDVELRCDPISGHTALYWYRQSLGQGLEFLIYFQGNSAPDKSGLPSDRFSAERTGGSVSTLTIQRTQQEDSAVYLCASSLALGGYTFGSGTRLTVV.

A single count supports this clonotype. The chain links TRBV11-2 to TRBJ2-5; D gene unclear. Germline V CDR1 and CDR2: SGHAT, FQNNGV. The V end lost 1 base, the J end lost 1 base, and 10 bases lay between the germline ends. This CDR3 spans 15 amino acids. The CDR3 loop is CASSLATGSQETQYF. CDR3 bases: TGTGCCAGCAGCTTAGCCACCGGGTCCCAAGAGACCCAGTACTTC.

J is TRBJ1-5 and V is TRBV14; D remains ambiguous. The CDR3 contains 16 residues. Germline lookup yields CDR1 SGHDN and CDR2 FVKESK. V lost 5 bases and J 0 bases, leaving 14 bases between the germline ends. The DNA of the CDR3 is TGTGCCAGCAGCAAATTGACGGCTTATAGCAATCAGCCCCAGCATTTT. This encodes CASSKLTAYSNQPQHF. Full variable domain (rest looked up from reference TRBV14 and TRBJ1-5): EAGVTQFPSHSVIEKGQTVTLRCDPISGHDNLYWYRRVMGKEIKFLLHFVKESKQDESGMPNNRFLAERTGGTYSTLKVQPAELEDSGVYFCASSKLTAYSNQPQHFGDGTRLSIL.

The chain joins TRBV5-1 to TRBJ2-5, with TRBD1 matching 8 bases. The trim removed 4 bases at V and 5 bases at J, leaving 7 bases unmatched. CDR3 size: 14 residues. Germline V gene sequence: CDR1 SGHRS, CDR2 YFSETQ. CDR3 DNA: TGCGCCAGCAGCCGGACAGGGAGTAGGGAGACCCAGTACTTC. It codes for CASSRTGSRETQYF.

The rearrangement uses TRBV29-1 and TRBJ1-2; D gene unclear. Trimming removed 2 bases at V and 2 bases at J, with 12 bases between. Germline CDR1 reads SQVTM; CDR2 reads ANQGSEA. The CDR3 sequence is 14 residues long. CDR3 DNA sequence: TGCAGCGTTGAAAGTTCACTTTGGAACTATGGCTACACCTTC. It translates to CSVESSLWNYGYTF.

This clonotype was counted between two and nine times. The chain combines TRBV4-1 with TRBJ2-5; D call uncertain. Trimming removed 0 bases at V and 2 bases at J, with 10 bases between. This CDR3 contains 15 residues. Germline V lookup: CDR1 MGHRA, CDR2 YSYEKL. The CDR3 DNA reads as TGCGCCAGCAGCCAAGATTGGGGATTTCAAGAGACCCAGTACTTC. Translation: CASSQDWGFQETQYF.

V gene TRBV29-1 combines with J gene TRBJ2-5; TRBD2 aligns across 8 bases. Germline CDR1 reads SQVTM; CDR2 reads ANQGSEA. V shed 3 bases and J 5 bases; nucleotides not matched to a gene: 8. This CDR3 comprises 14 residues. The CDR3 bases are TGCAGCGTTGATGAGCGGGGGACCGGGGAGACCCAGTACTTC. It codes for CSVDERGTGETQYF.

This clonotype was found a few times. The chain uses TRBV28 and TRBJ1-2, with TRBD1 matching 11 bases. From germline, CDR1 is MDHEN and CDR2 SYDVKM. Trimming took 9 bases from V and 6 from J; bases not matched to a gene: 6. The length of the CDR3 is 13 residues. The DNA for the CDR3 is TGTGCCAGTGGGACAGGGGGGGACCATGGCTACACCTTC. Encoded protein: CASGTGGDHGYTF.

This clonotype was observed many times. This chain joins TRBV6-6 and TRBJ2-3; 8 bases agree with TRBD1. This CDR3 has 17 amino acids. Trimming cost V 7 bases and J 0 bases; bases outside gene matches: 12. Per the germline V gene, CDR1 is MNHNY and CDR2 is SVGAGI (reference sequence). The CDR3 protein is CASTPQGAPGSTDTQYF. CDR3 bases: TGTGCCAGCACCCCCCAGGGGGCGCCGGGAAGCACAGATACGCAGTATTTT.